This T cell receptor (beta chain) was retrieved from a study of identical twins. This clonotype has a single count. As yet, its antigen is unknown. CDR3 length equals 16 residues. Germline V gives CDR1 SGDLS, CDR2 YYNGEE. V lost 3 bases, J lost 4 bases, and 18 bases lay in between. Study findings and constraints: Out-of-frame alpha sequences common to twins exhibited a surplus of low generation probability.

In TCRdb, the 5' RACE reads were re-called with MiXCR into one record per CDR3 protein. The sample records more than 1.5 million distinct CDR3 sequences, around 33% being singletons. This chain joins TRBV9 and TRBJ2-3, with D possibly matching TRBD2 (5 bases). The sequencing input was cord blood. The source is a newborn girl in good health. CDR3 nucleotides: TGTGCCAGCAGCGGAAGTTGGAGGAGCCTCGCAGATACGCAGTATTTT. Protein product: CASSGSWRSLADTQYF.